This TCR beta chain was recorded in a study of T cell responses to AZD1222 COVID-19 vaccine. Study-level points and caveats: Donors were largely white British and mainly female; clonal diversity was possibly underestimated.

Germline lookup yields CDR1 SGDLS and CDR2 YYNGEE. The CDR3 is 13 amino acids. V dropped 7 bases and J dropped 2 bases, with 13 bases sitting between them. Produced via immunoSEQ multiplex PCR; TCRdb's table is partial and in-frame only. In the table there are about 150,000 clones, 91% of which are singletons. As concerns this clone: The antigen remains unidentified.

The gene calls are TRBV9 and TRBJ2-7; D unclear. This receptor was obtained from an adult in good health. This sample comprised peripheral blood, obtained on day 0 of AZD1222 vaccination. CDR3 sequence: CASAGNLPYEQYF. The CDR3 DNA reads as TGTGCCAGCGCTGGAAACCTGCCCTACGAGCAGTACTTC.